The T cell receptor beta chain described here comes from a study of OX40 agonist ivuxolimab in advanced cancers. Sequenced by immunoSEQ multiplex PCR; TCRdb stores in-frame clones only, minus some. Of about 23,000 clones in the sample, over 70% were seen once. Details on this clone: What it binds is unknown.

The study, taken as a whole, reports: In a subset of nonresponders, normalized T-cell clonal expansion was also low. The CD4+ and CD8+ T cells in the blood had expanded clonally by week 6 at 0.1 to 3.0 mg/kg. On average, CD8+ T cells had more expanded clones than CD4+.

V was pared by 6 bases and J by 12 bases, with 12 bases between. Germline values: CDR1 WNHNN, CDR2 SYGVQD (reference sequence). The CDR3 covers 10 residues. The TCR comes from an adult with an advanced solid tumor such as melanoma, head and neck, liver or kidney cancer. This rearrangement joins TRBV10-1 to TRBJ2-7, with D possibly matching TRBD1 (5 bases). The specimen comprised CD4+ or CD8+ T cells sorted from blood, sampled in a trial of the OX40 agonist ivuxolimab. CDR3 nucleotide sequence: TGCGCCAGCAGCGTTGACAGCTGGTACTTC. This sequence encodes CASSVDSWYF.